The rows below give T cell receptor beta chains drawn from one sample of a study of cytomegalovirus exposure and HLA in healthy donors. TCRdb's table, derived via immunoSEQ multiplex PCR, lists solely in-frame clones and lacks some. The sample has 60,000 to 100,000 clones. The specimen was PBMCs. The source is a young man in good health and CMV-seronegative. Each CDR3 is given with its conserved first and last residue. Each record gives: CDR3 length, V gene, CDR3 protein.

14,TRBV14,CASSQSDRRNTIYF
11,TRBV11-2,CASSFTYEQYF
15,TRBV5-1,CASSPRTGRDTEAFF
16,TRBV5-3,CARSSGLAGRYNEQFF
14,TRBV29-1,CSVRRDRNTGELFF
11,TRBV21-1,CASSTTHGYTF
13,TRBV25-1,CASGGQGATEAFF
14,TRBV4-1,CASSQDWEGSEQYF
15,TRBV28,CASSSPGTGSYEQYF
15,TRBV5-6,CASTWGGLGNSPLHF
14,TRBV5-4,CASSKPDRGYGYTF
17,TRBV4-3,CASSQALTPSGAYEQYF
14,TRBV11-2,CASSPLGPYNEQFF
12,TRBV2,CASSVQGEAQYF
10,TRBV29-1,CSVYDNEQFF
15,TRBV7-3,CASSLGTGGRYEQYF
15,TRBV5-8,CASSSTGYNTGELFF
12,TRBV29-1,CSVGQGNEKLFF
14,TRBV30,CAWSPDSYSYEQYF